These 6 T cell receptor beta chains originate from one sample sequenced in a study of blood T cell repertoires in COVID-19. Sequencing was performed with immunoSEQ multiplex PCR; in TCRdb, only in-frame clones are kept and a portion is missing. This sample has roughly 260,000 clones, with around 82% found just once. The sequenced material came from peripheral blood. The receptor source for this set is a young woman with acute or convalescent COVID-19.

A note on this clone: This sample also contains other DNA sequences that code for the same CDR3. The V and J genes are TRBV5-8 and TRBJ1-5; 9 positions agree with TRBD1. The CDR3 loop spans 14 amino acids. The V and J ends lost 2 bases and 6 bases, in that order; junction bases with no gene match: 3. Germline-derived CDR1 and CDR2 are SGHTS and YDEGEE. The CDR3 loop reads CASSFGQGFQPQHF. The CDR3 DNA is TGTGCCAGCAGCTTCGGACAGGGGTTTCAGCCCCAGCATTTT.

The chain carries TRBV4-3 and TRBJ2-2; possible D gene TRBD2, 5 bases. Trimming cost V 4 bases and J 3 bases, with 9 bases left between them. This CDR3 region has 14 residues. CDR1 and CDR2 from the germline V gene are LGHNA and YSLEER. CDR3 region: CASSPSRYTGELFF. In nucleotides, the CDR3 is TGCGCCAGCAGCCCTAGCAGGTACACCGGGGAGCTGTTTTTT.

This clone is a singleton in its sample. The chain couples TRBV5-1 to TRBJ2-5, with a tentative D call TRBD2 (5 bases). Between the trimmed V and J ends, which lost 2 bases and 5 bases, there was a span of 19 bases. Germline V gene sequence: CDR1 SGHRS, CDR2 YFSETQ. This CDR3 has 16 amino acids. CDR3 residues: CASSFGSSLAWETQYF. The CDR3 bases are TGCGCCAGCAGCTTCGGTTCTTCCCTAGCTTGGGAGACCCAGTACTTC.

This sequence joins TRBV18 and TRBJ2-7, with 8 bases fitting TRBD1. Trimming at V came to 2 bases and at J to 4 bases, leaving 7 bases not matched to a gene. This CDR3 contains 15 residues. Germline V gene lookup returns CDR1 KGHSH and CDR2 LQKENI. The CDR3 loop is CASSPAGGPSYEQYF. In nucleotides, the CDR3 is TGTGCCAGCTCACCAGCAGGGGGCCCCTCGTACGAGCAGTACTTC.

This clone was recorded once. The gene calls are TRBV7-3 and TRBJ2-5; 7 nucleotides match TRBD2. V was clipped by 5 bases and J by 1 base; unmatched bases: 4. This CDR3 region has 14 residues. The germline gives CDR1 SGHTA, CDR2 FQGTGA. CDR3 DNA: TGTGCCAGCAGCCCGGGGAGGGCCCAAGAGACCCAGTACTTC. Translation gives CASSPGRAQETQYF.

The chain joins TRBV9 to TRBJ2-1, with a possible D match to TRBD1 (5 bases). Germline CDR1 and CDR2: SGDLS and YYNGEE. The CDR3 covers 11 residues. Trimming stripped 4 bases from V and 10 bases from J, with 9 bases between. CDR3 residues: CASSPAGEQFF. In DNA, the CDR3 is TGTGCCAGCAGCCCAGCAGGGGAGCAGTTCTTC.